Below are 30 T cell receptor beta chains sequenced from a single sample in a study of tumor-infiltrating lymphocytes in primary liver carcinoma. The authors made TCR beta cDNA from 400 to 550 ng total RNA with a constant-region primer. The TCR beta library was amplified through three nested multiplex PCR rounds in a modified ARM-PCR procedure. Each of the first two PCR rounds ran roughly 9 cycles with TRBV1-TRBV30 forward and C-beta reverse primers. TCRdb redid the calling of the multiplex PCR reads with MiXCR, one entry per CDR3 protein. Of 65,000 to 80,000 distinct CDR3 sequences in the sample, more than 60% were seen once. It was from about 19-30 mg of unsorted bulk tissue that RNA and DNA were co-extracted. Sequenced: liver tumor tissue from sampling region 4. Subset described: tumor region T4, right-lateral pole. All receptors derive from a man between 35 and 55 years old with primary liver carcinoma and hepatitis B virus infection.

This chain links TRBV11-2 with TRBJ2-7; D may be TRBD1 or TRBD2 (5 bases each). CDR1 and CDR2 (germline): SGHAT, FQNNGV. The CDR3 extends over 15 amino acids. V was trimmed by 1 base and J by 4 bases, leaving 14 bases between them. CDR3 DNA: TGTGCCAGCAGCTTAGTAGTGGGGGAAACGTACGAGCAGTACTTC. Its translation: CASSLVVGETYEQYF.

This clonotype has a single count. Sequence at one end of the junction differs from germline and may be a read error. The chain uses TRBV11-2 and TRBJ2-1; D not resolved. The CDR3 length is 15 residues. Germline V gives CDR1 SGHAT, CDR2 FQNNGV. This chain's CDR3 is CATGQDQPSYDEQSF. The CDR3 DNA sequence: TGTGCCACCGGGCAAGATCAGCCATCCTACGATGAGCAGTCCTTC.

For this clonotype: At one of its ends the junction is not consistent with the germline gene, which may arise from a read error. The V and J genes are TRBV5-1 and TRBJ2-2; D might be TRBD1 or TRBD2, each matching 5 bases. Per the germline V gene, CDR1 is SGHRS and CDR2 is YFSETQ. CDR3 length equals 17 residues. CDR3 nucleotides: TGCGCCAGCAGCCGAGGGACGGACTCCGCGGACACCGGGGAGCTGTTCTTT. Protein product: CASSRGTDSADTGELFF.

There are a few counts of this clonotype. The junction shows a germline mismatch at one end, possibly a read error. This chain uses TRBV28 with TRBJ1-1, with TRBD1 as a possible D gene (6 bases). Germline lookup yields CDR1 MDHEN and CDR2 SYDVKM. The CDR3 length is 13 residues. The CDR3 nucleotides read TGTACCAGCACGCAACAGGGGAACACTGAAGCTTTCTTT. It yields the protein CTSTQQGNTEAFF.

In the case of this clonotype: This CDR3 fails to terminate in the conserved phenylalanine or tryptophan, so it likely reflects a read error. The genes are TRBV12-3 or TRBV12-4 and TRBJ2-7; TRBD2 is a possible D gene (5 bases). This CDR3 is 12 amino acids long. V was cut by 7 bases and J by 2 bases, with 9 bases left in between. In DNA, the CDR3 is TGTGCCAGCACTGCACTAGCCTACGAGCAGTACATC. Amino acids: CASTALAYEQYI.

This chain uses TRBV28 with TRBJ2-1; D might be TRBD1 (7 bases). CDR3 length equals 16 residues. CDR1 is MDHEN, CDR2 SYDVKM, per germline. Trimming took 5 bases from V and 4 from J, leaving 18 bases between them. CDR3 in DNA: TGTGCCAGCAGTCCTCCTCCCAGGGGGGTATACAATGAGCAGTTCTTC. Its translation: CASSPPPRGVYNEQFF.

This clonotype came up once. Its ends do not fully match the called genes, so a read error is possible. The rearrangement joins TRBV11-2 to TRBJ2-2; TRBD2 might be the D (5 bases). This CDR3 has 16 amino acids. Germline V gene lookup returns CDR1 SGHAT and CDR2 FQNNGV. The CDR3 loop is CASSSVALVGTGELFF. The DNA for the CDR3 is TGTGCCAGCAGCTCAGTGGCACTAGTGGGAACCGGAGAGCTGTTTTTT.

With respect to this clonotype: The CDR3 carries no conserved terminal phenylalanine or tryptophan, so it likely arises from a read error. The limits of the CDR3 on the DNA are not certain, so only TCRdb's listed CDR3 is given. The rearrangement uses TRBV12-3 or TRBV12-4 and TRBJ2-5; TRBD2 is taken as the D call from the table, unchecked against the DNA. The CDR3 spans 16 amino acids, including both terminal residues. The chain's CDR3 is CASGSWGEGRPETQYL.

Comments on this clonotype: A read error is possible here, since a much larger clone lies one base away. This chain uses TRBV11-2 with TRBJ2-7, with D tentatively TRBD1 (5 bases). There are 13 residues in the CDR3. Germline V gene data show CDR1 as SGHAT and CDR2 as FQNNGV. Trimming stripped 5 bases from V and 5 bases from J, with 13 bases between. CDR3 bases: TGTGCCAGCAGCCCAGGCAGGGCGGACGAGCAGTACTTC. This gives the protein CASSPGRADEQYF. The full variable domain, its missing parts supplied by reference TRBV11-2 and TRBJ2-7, is EAGVAQSPRYKIIEKRQSVAFWCNPISGHATLYWYQQILGQGPKLLIQFQNNGVVDDSQLPKDRFSAERLKGVDSTLKIQPAKLEDSAVYLCASSPGRADEQYFGPGTRLTVT.

This clonotype was counted once. The chain has TRBV11-2 and TRBJ1-4, with D maybe TRBD1 (5 bases). The CDR3 spans 15 residues. The germline gives CDR1 SGHAT, CDR2 FQNNGV. Trimming pared 1 base from V and 8 bases from J, leaving 14 bases between. The CDR3 reads CASSLGQGDGEKLFF. The DNA for the CDR3 is TGTGCCAGCAGCTTAGGGCAGGGTGATGGCGAAAAACTGTTTTTT.

About this clonotype: A much larger clone differs from this one at a single base, so this may be a read error. The chain employs TRBV30 and TRBJ1-5, with a tentative D call TRBD1 (6 bases). This CDR3 has 14 residues. V was cut by 5 bases and J by 4 bases, with 15 bases left in between. The germline V gene has CDR1 GTSNPN and CDR2 SVGIG (reference sequence). The CDR3 DNA sequence: TGTGCCTGGGGTGGAGTACAGGGAAATCAGCCCCAGCATTTT. Protein product: CAWGGVQGNQPQHF.

This clonotype appeared many times. The chain joins TRBV6-2 or TRBV6-3 to TRBJ2-1; 7 bases map to TRBD1. The J segment lost 9 bases and the V segment lost 3 bases, leaving 11 bases of the junction unmatched. The germline CDR1 and CDR2 sequences are MNHEY and SVGEGT. The length of the CDR3 is 15 residues. CDR3 protein: CASSYRSQGVVEQFF. The CDR3 nucleotides read TGTGCCAGCAGTTATAGATCCCAGGGGGTGGTTGAGCAGTTCTTC.

This clonotype was seen a handful of times. This may be a read error, as it is one base from a much larger clone. This sequence joins TRBV4-2 and TRBJ2-2; the match to TRBD2 covers 11 bases. The CDR3 has 17 residues. Germline V gene lookup returns CDR1 LGHNA and CDR2 YNFKEQ. V lost 3 bases to trimming and J lost 4 bases; unmatched junction nucleotides: 7. In DNA form, the CDR3 reads TGTGCCAGCAGCCACACGACTAGCGGGACGGGCACCGGGGAGCTGTTTTTT. Translated: CASSHTTSGTGTGELFF.

In its sample, this clonotype was seen many times. The chain carries TRBV5-1 and TRBJ2-3; tentatively, D is TRBD1 (6 bases). In germline, CDR1 is SGHRS, CDR2 YFSETQ. V lost 3 bases and J lost 2, with 10 bases in between. This CDR3 spans 14 amino acids. The CDR3 loop is CASSSAGATDTQYF. In DNA, the CDR3 is TGCGCCAGCAGCTCAGCAGGGGCCACAGATACGCAGTATTTT.

Concerning this clonotype itself: Without the conserved terminal phenylalanine or tryptophan, this CDR3 likely stems from a read error. V and J are TRBV10-3 and TRBJ2-2; no clear D gene. CDR3 length: 16 amino acids. In germline, CDR1 is ENHRY, CDR2 SYGVKD. The CDR3 DNA sequence: TGTGACATCAGTCCCTCGCCCCGGGTGGACACCGGGGAGCTGTTTCTT. Translated, it gives CDISPSPRVDTGELFL.

With respect to this clonotype: A junction end diverges from the germline sequence, so it may reflect a read error. The chain employs TRBV5-4 and TRBJ2-3, with D perhaps assigned TRBD1 or TRBD2 (6 bases each). Germline V gene sequence: CDR1 SGHNT, CDR2 YYREEE (reference sequence). The CDR3 consists of 15 residues. CDR3 loop: CASSLGGSSTDTQYF. Here the CDR3 DNA reads TGTGCTAGCAGCCTAGGGGGGAGTAGCACAGATACGCAGTATTTC. Complete variable domain (other parts from reference TRBV5-4 and TRBJ2-3): ETGVTQSPTHLIKTRGQQVTLRCSSQSGHNTVSWYQQALGQGPQFIFQYYREEENGRGNFPPRFSGLQFPNYSSELNVNALELDDSALYLCASSLGGSSTDTQYFGPGTRLTVL.

The table lists this clonotype with a few counts. The chain carries TRBV20-1 and TRBJ2-1, with D possibly being TRBD2 (5 bases). The V gene lost 5 bases and the J gene lost 6 bases, with 14 bases spanning the gap. This CDR3 has 13 residues. In germline, CDR1 is DFQATT, CDR2 SNEGSKA (reference sequence). This chain's CDR3 is CSAPYPEGNEQFF. The CDR3 DNA reads TGCAGTGCTCCTTACCCCGAGGGCAATGAGCAGTTCTTC.

A remark on this clonotype: Its ends do not fully match the called genes, so a read error is possible. The rearrangement joins TRBV11-2 to TRBJ2-1; 7 bases match TRBD2. The CDR3 is 16 residues long. The V gene's germline CDR1 is SGHAT and CDR2 FQNNGV. In nucleotides, the CDR3 is TGTGTCAGCAGCTTAGGCTGGACTAGGGATTACAATGAGCAATTCTTC. It codes for CVSSLGWTRDYNEQFF.

This clonotype came up a few times. The gene calls are TRBV7-2 and TRBJ2-7; 8 positions match TRBD2. Unmatched junction bases numbered 3, after V lost 1 base and J lost 1 base. CDR1 is SGHTA, CDR2 FQGNSA, per germline. The CDR3 extends over 15 amino acids. This CDR3 is CASSLELAASYEQYF. Written as DNA, the CDR3 is TGTGCCAGCAGCTTAGAACTAGCGGCTTCCTACGAGCAGTACTTC. The full variable domain, with the rest looked up from reference TRBV7-2 and TRBJ2-7, is GAGVSQSPSNKVTEKGKDVELRCDPISGHTALYWYRQSLGQGLEFLIYFQGNSAPDKSGLPSDRFSAERTGGSVSTLTIQRTQQEDSAVYLCASSLELAASYEQYFGPGTRLTVT.

To note about this clonotype: A much larger clonotype is one base distant, so this may be a read error. The genes are TRBV5-1 and TRBJ2-5; TRBD2 might be the D (5 bases). The germline V gene has CDR1 SGHRS and CDR2 YFSETQ. The CDR3 is made up of 15 amino acids. CDR3 sequence: CASSLGASFQETQCF. As DNA, the CDR3 is TGCGCCAGCAGCTTGGGGGCTAGCTTCCAAGAGACCCAGTGCTTC.

Notes on this clonotype: In this CDR3 the conserved last residue, phenylalanine or tryptophan, is missing, so a read error is likely. This rearrangement joins TRBV11-2 to TRBJ2-6; TRBD1 is a possible D gene (6 bases). Germline loops: CDR1 SGHAT, CDR2 FQNNGV. The CDR3 is 15 amino acids. The CDR3 nucleotides read TGTGCCGGCACCCAGGGGTTGTCTGGGGCCAACGCCCTGACTTTA. Translated, it gives CAGTQGLSGANALTL.

Points on this clonotype: The missing conserved phenylalanine or tryptophan at the end of this CDR3 makes a read error likely. The chain recombines TRBV5-4 with TRBJ1-2; D is ambiguous. CDR1 and CDR2 from the germline V gene are SGHNT and YYREEE (reference sequence). The CDR3 has 13 residues. The CDR3 nucleotides are TGTGCCACCAGCTTGGCCGACAACTATGGCTACACCGTC. This codes for CATSLADNYGYTV.

The rearrangement links TRBV12-3 or TRBV12-4 to TRBJ2-3; 8 bases agree with TRBD2. This CDR3 spans 15 amino acids. The ends lost 3 bases at V and 8 bases at J; junction bases unmatched: 10. The CDR3 here is CASSFGLAGAGTQYF. CDR3 coding DNA: TGTGCCAGCAGTTTCGGACTAGCTGGGGCAGGTACGCAGTATTTT.

In this sample, this clonotype turned up many times. The chain combines TRBV7-8 with TRBJ2-4; D possibly corresponds to TRBD2 (5 bases). From germline, CDR1 is SGHVS and CDR2 FQNEAQ. The CDR3 runs to 14 residues. V lost 1 base, J lost 9 bases, and 13 bases lay in between. CDR3 loop: CASSLEAREGIQYF. The CDR3 DNA reads TGTGCCAGCAGCTTAGAAGCGAGGGAAGGCATTCAGTACTTC.

Comments on this clonotype: At one boundary the junction diverges from the germline segment, which might be a read error. The chain joins TRBV12-3 or TRBV12-4 to TRBJ2-1; D unclear. This CDR3 contains 12 residues. Written as DNA, the CDR3 is TGTACCAGCAATTTACCGACCCTTGAACAGTTCTTC. Protein product: CTSNLPTLEQFF.

The chain recombines TRBV5-1 with TRBJ2-7; D perhaps matches TRBD2 (5 bases). This CDR3 contains 15 residues. V was shortened by 4 bases and J by 3 bases, with 17 bases between the two germline ends. Germline lookup yields CDR1 SGHRS and CDR2 YFSETQ. Written as DNA, the CDR3 is TGCGCCAGCAGCCCCTGGACTGGCGTCATCTACGAGCAGTACTTC. It codes for CASSPWTGVIYEQYF.

This chain links TRBV6-1 with TRBJ2-2; D is possibly TRBD2 (5 bases). V lost 2 bases, J lost 6 bases, and 13 bases lay in between. Germline values: CDR1 MNHNS, CDR2 SASEGT. The length of the CDR3 is 15 residues. The CDR3 DNA sequence: TGTGCCAGCAGTGAATACGGGATAGATGCCGGGGAGCTGTTTTTT. Protein product: CASSEYGIDAGELFF.

The chain employs TRBV11-2 and TRBJ2-7; 8 positions match TRBD2. Germline lookup yields CDR1 SGHAT and CDR2 FQNNGV. The length of the CDR3 is 18 residues. The J segment lost 6 bases and the V segment lost 2 bases, leaving 18 bases of the junction unmatched. The CDR3 DNA sequence: TGTGCCAGCAGCTTATCCGTTAGACTAACGGGAGGGGGGTGCGAGCAGTACTTC. Translating gives CASSLSVRLTGGGCEQYF.

This clonotype was seen only a few times. Because the CDR3 is missing its conserved closing phenylalanine or tryptophan, this is likely a read error. The gene calls are TRBV6-5 and TRBJ1-1; 7 bases are shared with TRBD1. Unmatched junction bases numbered 5, after V lost 0 bases and J lost 1 base. The CDR3 consists of 16 residues. Germline loops: CDR1 MNHEY, CDR2 SVGAGI. CDR3 loop: CASSYSTWDRNTEAFS. As DNA, the CDR3 is TGTGCCAGCAGTTACTCTACCTGGGACAGGAACACTGAAGCTTTCTCT.

As regards this clonotype: At one end the junction does not follow the germline gene, possibly because of a read error. The rearrangement links TRBV4-2 to TRBJ1-2; 7 bases fit TRBD1. This CDR3 is 16 amino acids long. The germline V gene has CDR1 LGHNA and CDR2 YNFKEQ. The CDR3 loop reads CTSNQEGQGGNYSYTF. The CDR3 DNA is TGTACCAGCAACCAAGAAGGGCAGGGGGGCAACTATAGCTACACCTTC.